A single sample is the source of the 9 T cell receptor beta chains below, sequenced in a study of T cells after yellow fever vaccination. TCRdb re-called the 5' RACE reads with MiXCR, one entry per CDR3 protein. The table lists more than 350,000 distinct CDR3 sequences, around 10% of them singletons. Source: PBMCs, taken on the day of the first yellow fever vaccination. All receptors come from a man between 18 and 29 years old who received the YFV17D yellow fever vaccine.

This clonotype was detected only a few times. The chain combines TRBV10-3 with TRBJ2-1; TRBD2 aligns across 13 bases. The V gene's germline CDR1 is ENHRY and CDR2 SYGVKD. There are 15 residues in the CDR3. With 2 bases clipped from V and 9 bases from J, the junction kept 4 bases outside the gene matches. The CDR3 spells CAISETSGGAGEQFF. In DNA form, the CDR3 reads TGTGCCATCAGTGAGACTAGCGGGGGGGCCGGTGAGCAGTTCTTC.

The chain joins TRBV6-5 to TRBJ2-3, with D unresolved. The CDR3 spans 14 residues. CDR1 and CDR2 (germline): MNHEY, SVGAGI. Deletions cut 2 bases from V and 1 base from J, with 7 bases between. DNA for the CDR3: TGTGCCAGCAGTTACAGAGCCGGCACAGATACGCAGTATTTT. As protein: CASSYRAGTDTQYF.

This clonotype occurred many times. The chain has TRBV12-3 or TRBV12-4 and TRBJ2-7, with D uncertain. This CDR3 region has 12 residues. Trimming took off 5 bases at V and 4 bases at J, with 9 bases between the two ends. CDR3 sequence: CASSPSGYEQYF. CDR3 DNA: TGTGCCAGCAGTCCGTCTGGGTACGAGCAGTACTTC.

V is TRBV20-1 and J is TRBJ2-3; D possibly corresponds to TRBD2 (5 bases). V was cut by 3 bases and J by 6 bases, with 16 bases left in between. Germline assignment: CDR1 DFQATT and CDR2 SNEGSKA (reference sequence). The CDR3 has 14 residues. The CDR3 protein is CSARRPLGGDTQYF. In DNA, the CDR3 is TGCAGTGCTAGGAGGCCCCTCGGAGGTGATACGCAGTATTTT.

This clonotype was seen a few times. This chain uses TRBV7-9 with TRBJ1-3, with D unresolved. Between the trimmed V and J ends, which lost 7 bases and 0 bases, there was a span of 7 bases. Germline values: CDR1 SEHNR, CDR2 FQNEAQ (reference sequence). The CDR3 has 13 residues. CDR3 nucleotide sequence: TGTGCCAGCACCTTGATCTCTGGAAACACCATATATTTT. Protein sequence: CASTLISGNTIYF.

This clonotype occurred a few times. V gene TRBV19 combines with J gene TRBJ2-7; D not resolved. The CDR3 is made up of 13 amino acids. V was pared by 8 bases and J by 5 bases, with 16 bases between. The germline CDR1 and CDR2 sequences are LNHDA and SQIVND (reference sequence). Here the CDR3 reads CASRNPLWNEQYF. CDR3 nucleotide sequence: TGTGCCAGTCGTAACCCCCTTTGGAACGAGCAGTACTTC.

This rearrangement joins TRBV7-9 to TRBJ1-2; D is ambiguous. V lost 1 base to trimming and J lost 7 bases, with 13 bases between them. The CDR3 runs 14 residues. The germline V gene encodes CDR1 SEHNR and CDR2 FQNEAQ (reference sequence). CDR3 sequence reads: CASSLGDETIGYTF. The CDR3 bases are TGTGCCAGCAGCTTAGGAGATGAGACGATTGGCTACACCTTC.

This clonotype was counted at least ten times. The J gene is TRBJ1-1, the V gene TRBV20-1; D not resolved. Germline lookup yields CDR1 DFQATT and CDR2 SNEGSKA (reference sequence). The CDR3 sequence is 12 residues long. With 2 bases removed from V and 3 bases from J, the gap between germline ends came to 7 bases. CDR3 residues: CSARRRDTEAFF. In nucleotides, the CDR3 is TGCAGTGCTAGAAGGCGTGACACTGAAGCTTTCTTT.

J is TRBJ2-3 and V is TRBV7-2; 14 bases are shared with TRBD2. The trim removed 5 bases at V and 6 bases at J, leaving 7 bases unmatched. Germline CDR1 reads SGHTA; CDR2 reads FQGNSA. This CDR3 contains 16 residues. The CDR3 here is CASSPTSGGAGDTQYF. The CDR3 DNA follows: TGTGCCAGCAGCCCGACTAGCGGGGGGGCCGGCGATACGCAGTATTTT.